Below are 13 T cell receptor beta chains sequenced from a single sample in a study of T cells after yellow fever vaccination. MiXCR, run by TCRdb on the 5' RACE reads, gives a single entry per CDR3 protein. This table holds 620,000 or so distinct CDR3 sequences, less than 20% found once. This material consisted of PBMCs, taken around 5 days after the first yellow fever vaccination. The receptors stem from a man between 18 and 29 years old who received the YFV17D yellow fever vaccine.

This clonotype showed up many times. This sequence joins TRBV2 and TRBJ2-6; D is unclear. This CDR3 is built from 15 residues. Germline CDR1 reads SNHLY; CDR2 reads FYNNEI. Trimming took 7 bases from V and 1 from J, leaving 11 bases between them. CDR3 bases: TGTGCCAGCAACTCGGGTTGGTCTGGGGCCAACGTCCTGACTTTC. Translation gives CASNSGWSGANVLTF.

The rearrangement links TRBV7-3 to TRBJ2-2, with a weak D call TRBD2 (6 bases). Germline CDR1 and CDR2: SGHTA and FQGTGA. With 3 bases removed from V and 4 bases from J, the gap between germline ends came to 12 bases. The CDR3 loop spans 15 amino acids. The CDR3, as DNA: TGTGCCAGCAGCTTGCGACTAGTCCGCACCGGGGAGCTGTTTTTT. It is translated as CASSLRLVRTGELFF. Drawing the rest from reference TRBV7-3 and TRBJ2-2, the complete variable domain is GAGVSQTPSNKVTEKGKYVELRCDPISGHTALYWYRQSLGQGPEFLIYFQGTGAADDSGLPNDRFFAVRPEGSVSTLKIQRTERGDSAVYLCASSLRLVRTGELFFGEGSRLTVL.

The chain uses TRBV12-3 or TRBV12-4 and TRBJ1-2; 8 nucleotides line up with TRBD1. The V segment lost 3 bases and the J segment 4 bases; nucleotides outside the gene matches: 1. This CDR3 region has 13 residues. The CDR3 coding sequence is TGTGCCAGCAGTTTGGGACAGGCCTATGGCTACACCTTC. Its translation: CASSLGQAYGYTF.

The rearrangement links TRBV7-2 to TRBJ2-7; D may be TRBD1 (7 bases). Trimming left V 1 base short and J 4 bases short, with 11 bases between. The CDR3 runs 14 residues. The germline CDR1 and CDR2 sequences are SGHTA and FQGNSA. The CDR3 sequence is CASSLGRGQYEQYV. CDR3 DNA sequence: TGTGCCAGCAGCTTAGGGAGGGGGCAGTACGAGCAGTACGTC.

The CDR3 here is CASSLDGGFSEQYV. As DNA, the CDR3 is TGCGCCAGCAGCTTGGATGGGGGGTTCAGCGAGCAGTACGTC. V gene TRBV5-1 combines with J gene TRBJ2-7, with D perhaps TRBD2 (6 bases). The CDR3 covers 14 residues. The ends were cut back, 0 bases at V and 6 bases at J, with 13 bases in the middle. Germline CDR1 SGHRS, CDR2 YFSETQ.

This clonotype was found a few times. This sequence joins TRBV5-1 and TRBJ2-3, with 7 bases aligning to TRBD1. This CDR3 is built from 15 residues. The V segment lost 5 bases and the J segment 6 bases; nucleotides outside the gene matches: 12. Germline CDR1 reads SGHRS; CDR2 reads YFSETQ. The CDR3, as DNA: TGCGCCAGCAGGACAGGGTCCGGATCGTTGGATACGCAGTATTTT. Translation gives CASRTGSGSLDTQYF.

In its sample, this clonotype was seen a few times. The V and J genes are TRBV5-6 and TRBJ2-1; no clear D. The CDR3 extends over 11 amino acids. V was pared by 2 bases and J by 8 bases, with 5 bases between. CDR1 is SGHDT, CDR2 YYEEEE, per germline. CDR3 nucleotides: TGTGCCAGCAGCTTATATCATGAGCAGTTCTTC. Translated, it gives CASSLYHEQFF.

This chain links TRBV6-2 or TRBV6-3 with TRBJ1-1, with D possibly TRBD1 on 5 matching bases. Per the germline V gene, CDR1 is MNHEY and CDR2 is SVGEGT. This CDR3 contains 14 residues. Trimming pared 2 bases from V and 6 bases from J, leaving 13 bases between. CDR3 DNA sequence: TGTGCCAGCAGTTACCCAGGGCGTACCGCTGAAGCTTTCTTT. Protein product: CASSYPGRTAEAFF.

This clonotype was observed a handful of times. This chain links TRBV4-1 with TRBJ2-3, with D possibly TRBD2 on 7 matching bases. The CDR3 runs 16 residues. Trimming shortened V by 3 bases and J by 8 bases, and 21 bases separated the two germline ends. Germline assignment: CDR1 MGHRA and CDR2 YSYEKL. The CDR3 DNA reads as TGCGCCAGCAGCCACGGGTCTGCGGGGGCCGAGGGTACGCAGTATTTT. Its translation is CASSHGSAGAEGTQYF.

V gene TRBV19 combines with J gene TRBJ2-5; 10 bases align to TRBD1. The CDR3 spans 16 residues. CDR1 and CDR2 (germline): LNHDA, SQIVND (reference sequence). V was pared by 4 bases and J by 5 bases, with 10 bases of the junction left unmatched. CDR3 in amino acids: CASSTRGQGRPETQYF. CDR3 nucleotides: TGTGCCAGTAGTACCCGGGGACAGGGGCGACCGGAGACCCAGTACTTC.

This clonotype was counted a few times. V gene TRBV6-5 combines with J gene TRBJ2-7, with D uncertain. The CDR3 is made up of 12 amino acids. V shed 5 bases and J shed 7 bases, with 12 bases lying between them. The germline V gene has CDR1 MNHEY and CDR2 SVGAGI. The CDR3 DNA follows: TGTGCCAGCAGTCCCCGGGCCTCTGAGCAGTACTTC. This sequence encodes CASSPRASEQYF.

The gene calls are TRBV6-1 and TRBJ2-7; 8 positions match TRBD1. Germline values: CDR1 MNHNS, CDR2 SASEGT. With 7 bases clipped from V and 6 bases from J, the junction kept 8 bases outside the gene matches. The CDR3 is 13 amino acids. For the CDR3, the DNA is TGTGCCAGCAAGCAGGGGGCGAGAGTCGAGCAGTACTTC. It codes for CASKQGARVEQYF.

A word on this clonotype: One end of the junction does not line up with germline, which may come from a read error. The V call is TRBV5-1, the J call TRBJ2-1, with 9 bases aligning to TRBD2. The CDR3 contains 20 residues. In germline, CDR1 is SGHRS, CDR2 YFSETQ. The CDR3 DNA is TGCGCCAGCAGCTTCCTTCCCGAGCGGGGGGCCTATAGCTCCTACAATGAGCAGATCTTC. It translates to CASSFLPERGAYSSYNEQIF.